This T cell receptor (beta chain) was captured by sequencing in a study of regulatory T cells in long-lasting Graves disease. The sample holds many counts of this clonotype. Building of the TCR beta libraries involved iRepertoire HTBI primers and Arm-PCR of CDR3 regions. TCRdb re-derived calls from the multiplex PCR reads in MiXCR, one entry per CDR3 protein. The data show about half a million distinct CDR3 sequences, approximately 12% seen once. The sample's time point: newly diagnosed GD, antithyroid drugs for less than 3 months. PBMC-extracted RNA yielded the TCR library. Germline CDR1 MDHEN, CDR2 SYDVKM. Between the trimmed V and J ends, which lost 3 bases and 4 bases, there was a span of 19 bases. The CDR3 spans 17 residues. The data were also submitted as part of a second study, on T cells in Graves' hyperthyroidism and ophthalmopathy.

This TCR came from a young woman with Graves disease. The material sequenced was peripheral blood mononuclear cells (PBMCs), taken at new diagnosis, from a patient treated with antithyroid drugs. This chain links TRBV28 with TRBJ1-5; perhaps TRBD1 as D (6 bases). The DNA for the CDR3 is TGTGCCAGCAGTTTGGCTGGCCGATTGGGACATAATCAGCCCCAGCATTTT. Protein: CASSLAGRLGHNQPQHF.